This is a list of T cell receptor beta chains from one sample in a study of T cells in Graves' hyperthyroidism and ophthalmopathy. TCRdb analysed the multiplex PCR reads with MiXCR anew, one entry per CDR3 protein. The repertoire holds fewer than 700,000 distinct CDR3 sequences, with 15% to 20% as singletons. Sequencing was done on a sample of blood. The source is a woman in her thirties with Graves' hyperthyroidism. CDR3s include the opening cysteine and the closing phenylalanine or tryptophan. D genes are given only for firm matches. Clone size, where shown, is once, few, many, or a class for clones that have expanded.

few	TRBV11-3	-	TRBJ2-1	TGTGCCAGCAGCTTAAAGGGCTATGAGCAGTTCTTC	CASSLKGYEQFF
-	TRBV5-8	-	TRBJ1-5	TGTGCCAGCAGCTTGGTGGGACTGTACAATCAGCCCCAGCATTTT	CASSLVGLYNQPQHF
few	TRBV7-3	-	TRBJ2-6	TGTGCCAGCAGCTTAATTAGGGAGTCTGGGGCCAACGTCCTGACTTTC	CASSLIRESGANVLTF
many	TRBV11-3	-	TRBJ2-3	TGTGCCAGCAGCCCTAACCCCTCTAGCACAGATACGCAGTATTTT	CASSPNPSSTDTQYF
many	TRBV5-1	-	TRBJ2-3	TGCGCCAGCAGCTTGGAGATTGGGGACAAAAACACAGATACGCAGTATTTT	CASSLEIGDKNTDTQYF
many	TRBV7-8	TRBD1	TRBJ2-1	TGTGCCAGCATAAGAACCGGGACAGGGGGCATCGGTGAGCAGTTCTTC	CASIRTGTGGIGEQFF
many	TRBV7-2	TRBD1	TRBJ2-1	TGTGCCAGCACCCCAGGGGGCAAACGCGATGAGCAGTTCTTC	CASTPGGKRDEQFF
many	TRBV27	-	TRBJ2-7	TGTGCCAAAAGAAACCGGGGGTCCTACGAGCAGTACTTC	CAKRNRGSYEQYF
few	TRBV6-1	-	TRBJ2-7	TGTGCCAGCAGAGCGTACAGTTCCTACGAGCAGTACTTC	CASRAYSSYEQYF
-	TRBV3-1	-	TRBJ2-3	TGTGCCAGCATCCAAGAGATGCCTCGGGGCACAGATACGCAGTATTTT	CASIQEMPRGTDTQYF
few	TRBV24-1	-	TRBJ1-2	TGTGCCACCAGTGATACCGTGGGCTACACCTTC	CATSDTVGYTF
many	TRBV28	-	TRBJ1-5	TGTGCCAGCAGTTTACATCAGGGGACTCAGCCCCAGCATTTT	CASSLHQGTQPQHF
many	TRBV5-1	-	TRBJ1-4	TGCGCCAGCAGCCCCGGCGGGAGCAGGGCTGAAAAACTGTTTTTT	CASSPGGSRAEKLFF
many	TRBV28	-	TRBJ2-7	TGTGCCAGCAGCGGGACACCTATGTACGAGCAGTACTTC	CASSGTPMYEQYF
many	TRBV13	TRBD2	TRBJ2-1	TGTGCCAGCAGTCCAGCGGGAGGGGCAATGGATGAGCAGTTCTTC	CASSPAGGAMDEQFF
many	TRBV13	TRBD2	TRBJ2-3	TGTGCCAGCAGCTTAGTAGCGGGAGGAGATACGCAGTATTTT	CASSLVAGGDTQYF